These 9 T cell receptor beta chains share one sample of origin, sequenced in a study of blood T cell repertoires in COVID-19. Generated by immunoSEQ multiplex PCR, the TCRdb table keeps only in-frame clones and is missing some. This sample has 76,000 or so clones, with around 91% found just once. Specimen: peripheral blood. The receptors here all came from a human donor in a cohort sampled during active COVID-19.

This clone was observed a single time. The chain has TRBV28 and TRBJ1-4; D perhaps matches TRBD1 (5 bases). Trimming took 3 bases from V and 3 from J, leaving 23 bases between them. The CDR3 is 19 residues long. The germline CDR1 and CDR2 sequences are MDHEN and SYDVKM. The CDR3 reads CASSFWALGRVGPNEKLFF. CDR3 in DNA: TGTGCCAGCAGTTTCTGGGCTTTGGGCAGGGTGGGCCCTAATGAAAAACTGTTTTTT.

The V and J genes are TRBV3-1 (or the pseudogene TRBV3-2) and TRBJ2-3, with 10 bases aligning to TRBD1. The CDR3 totals 15 residues. V gave up 4 bases and J gave up 4 bases; unmatched junction bases: 5. CDR1 LGHDT and CDR2 YNNKEL come from the germline V gene (reference sequence). As DNA, the CDR3 is TGTGCCAGCAGCCCGGGACAGGGGAGGCCAGATACGCAGTATTTT. It yields the protein CASSPGQGRPDTQYF.

This rearrangement joins TRBV5-1 to TRBJ2-1; TRBD2 aligns across 7 bases. Trimming at V came to 4 bases and at J to 7 bases, leaving 17 bases not matched to a gene. Germline V gene lookup returns CDR1 SGHRS and CDR2 YFSETQ. The CDR3 loop spans 17 amino acids. As DNA, the CDR3 is TGCGCCAGCAGCCTTCGGGTGGGCGGGAGTCTTGGGAATGAGCAGTTCTTC. Its translation is CASSLRVGGSLGNEQFF.

V and J are TRBV6-2 or TRBV6-3 and TRBJ1-2; D is unclear. V lost 2 bases, J lost 2 bases, and 6 bases lay in between. Germline V gene sequence: CDR1 MNHEY, CDR2 SVGEGT. The CDR3 extends over 13 amino acids. The CDR3: CASSYGPNYGYTF. DNA for the CDR3: TGTGCCAGCAGTTACGGCCCCAACTATGGCTACACCTTC.

This sequence joins TRBV7-9 and TRBJ2-7; D gene ambiguous. The CDR3 totals 14 residues. CDR1 is SEHNR, CDR2 FQNEAQ, per germline (reference sequence). Between the trimmed V and J ends, which lost 4 bases and 3 bases, there was a span of 13 bases. CDR3 in DNA: TGTGCCAGCAGCTCATACCGACTGTTCTACGAGCAGTACTTC. It translates to CASSSYRLFYEQYF.

This chain links TRBV19 with TRBJ1-4; a possible D gene is TRBD1 (6 bases). The germline CDR1 and CDR2 sequences are LNHDA and SQIVND (reference sequence). The CDR3 has 16 amino acids. Trimming left V 6 bases short and J 3 bases short, with 17 bases between. CDR3 nucleotides: TGTGCCAGTAGACCCGATTCACAGGGTCCTAATGAAAAACTGTTTTTT. Protein sequence: CASRPDSQGPNEKLFF.

V is TRBV6-2 or TRBV6-3 and J is TRBJ2-3, with TRBD2 matching over 15 bases. V was pared by 5 bases and J by 7 bases, with 7 bases of the junction left unmatched. Germline V gene data show CDR1 as MNHEY and CDR2 as SVGEGT. This CDR3 comprises 16 residues. CDR3 in DNA: TGTGCCAGCAGTCGACGGACTAGCGGGGGGGTGAATACGCAGTATTTT. This translates into CASSRRTSGGVNTQYF.

The chain recombines TRBV3-1 (or the pseudogene TRBV3-2) with TRBJ2-7; D ambiguous. V lost 1 base and J 5 bases, leaving 9 bases between the germline ends. CDR1 is LGHDT and CDR2 is YNNKEL in the germline V gene (reference sequence). CDR3 length: 13 amino acids. The CDR3, as DNA: TGTGCCAGCAGCCAAGGACTTCGGGACGAGCAGTACTTC. This sequence encodes CASSQGLRDEQYF.

By share, this clone ranks as medium-sized. Here the CDR3 DNA reads TGCACCAGCAGCCAAGATCGGGGACAGGGGGATGGCTACACCTTC. Translated: CTSSQDRGQGDGYTF. The chain has TRBV1 and TRBJ1-2; the tabulated D call, TRBD1, remains unverified against the DNA. TRBV1 is deemed a pseudogene. The CDR3 is 15 residues long.